A selection of T cell receptor beta chains follows, all from one sample in a study of response to subunit inactivated influenza vaccine. Using its own MiXCR run on the RT-PCR reads, TCRdb lists one record per CDR3 protein. Here the sample spans about 530,000 distinct CDR3 sequences, about 11% being singletons. Sample: PBMCs from blood, taken on the day of vaccination. The receptors were gathered from a man in his fifties or sixties who received an inactivated influenza vaccine. CDR3s include the opening cysteine and the closing phenylalanine or tryptophan. The D gene is left open where the match is weak. A row's size may be missing; if present it is once, few, many or a size class.

v_call,clone_size,d_call,j_call,cdr3_nt,cdr3_aa
TRBV27,few,-,TRBJ2-7,TGTGCCAGCAGTTTATCCTTCCCGGGAAGCTCCTACGAGCAGTACTTC,CASSLSFPGSSYEQYF
TRBV5-5,many,-,TRBJ2-7,TGTGCCAGCAGCCCAGCGGGACAAGACTTCGAGCAGTACTTC,CASSPAGQDFEQYF
TRBV18,few,TRBD1,TRBJ2-5,TGTGCCAGCTCACCTCCTAGACAGGGACAAATCGTGGGGACCCAGTACTTC,CASSPPRQGQIVGTQYF
TRBV4-2,few,-,TRBJ2-5,TGTGCCAGCAGCCAAGATGAAAAGCCGGGGACCCAGTACTTC,CASSQDEKPGTQYF
TRBV4-2,-,-,TRBJ2-5,TGTGCCAGCAGCCAAGTTCAGGGGTCTTTGGGGTCAGAGACCCAGTACTTC,CASSQVQGSLGSETQYF
TRBV10-3,many,-,TRBJ2-7,TGTGCCATCAGTGAGGGACAGCCCTACGAGCAGTACTTC,CAISEGQPYEQYF
TRBV5-8,few,-,TRBJ1-2,TGTGCCAGCAGTCACCAGGAGAACTATGGCTACACCTTC,CASSHQENYGYTF
TRBV4-3,few,TRBD2,TRBJ2-3,TGCGCCAGCAGCCAAGATCCAGTGGGGGGGGGTATCACAGATACGCAGTATTTT,CASSQDPVGGGITDTQYF
TRBV20-1,few,-,TRBJ2-3,TGCAGTGCTACAGGGGATCGTTCAGATACGCAGTATTTT,CSATGDRSDTQYF
TRBV4-2,many,-,TRBJ1-5,TGTGCCAGCAGCCCGCTTATCCAGAATCAGCCCCAGCATTTT,CASSPLIQNQPQHF
TRBV10-3,few,TRBD1,TRBJ2-5,TGTGCCATCGCCGACAGGGGAGAAGAGACCCAGTACTTC,CAIADRGEETQYF
TRBV20-1,few,-,TRBJ1-6,TGCAGTGCTACCCGAGGGGGTAGCTCCTATAATTCACCCCTCCACTTT,CSATRGGSSYNSPLHF
TRBV12-3/TRBV12-4,many,-,TRBJ2-2,TGTGCCAGCAGTCCCCAACCGGGACACCCGAACACCGGGGAGCTGTTTTTT,CASSPQPGHPNTGELFF
TRBV29-1,-,-,TRBJ2-5,TGCAGCGTTGAAGATCCGGCGGGGTCGGTTGAGACCCAGTACTTC,CSVEDPAGSVETQYF
TRBV4-1,few,-,TRBJ1-1,TGCGCCAGCAGCCGAGGGGTCGCGGGGAACACTGAAGCTTTCTTT,CASSRGVAGNTEAFF
TRBV4-3,few,TRBD2,TRBJ2-7,TGCGCCAGCAGCCAAGTGTGGGGGGGAACCTACGAGCAGTACTTC,CASSQVWGGTYEQYF
TRBV4-3,-,TRBD1,TRBJ2-3,TGCGCCAGCAGCCACCGATTGGACAGGGGGGTTAGCACAGATACGCAGTATTTT,CASSHRLDRGVSTDTQYF
TRBV5-1,many,-,TRBJ2-7,TGCGCCAGCAGTACGCAGGGAAACGAGCAGTACTTC,CASSTQGNEQYF
TRBV27,-,-,TRBJ2-4,TGTGCCAGCAGTTTATCGAGGACCCTTATAGCCAAAAACATTCAGTACTTC,CASSLSRTLIAKNIQYF
TRBV13,-,-,TRBJ2-5,TGTGCCAGCAGCCAGGGATGGGGGACCCCGAAAGAGACCCAGTACTTC,CASSQGWGTPKETQYF
TRBV7-9,few,TRBD2,TRBJ2-5,TGTGCCAGCAGCCCTCGACTAGCCGTAGTTGGAGAGACCCAGTACTTC,CASSPRLAVVGETQYF
TRBV6-5,-,-,TRBJ1-2,TGTGCCAGCAGTTACCTGACGGAGAACTATGGCTACACCTTC,CASSYLTENYGYTF
TRBV21-1,-,-,TRBJ2-7,-,CASSRIVVGGGTYEQYF
TRBV2,-,-,TRBJ1-4,TGTGCCAGCAGTGAAGGACGAAGGAGGGTTAATGAAAAACTGTTTTTT,CASSEGRRRVNEKLFF
TRBV6-5,-,-,TRBJ2-3,TGTGCCAGCAGCCTGGGGCGTACGCAGTATTTT,CASSLGRTQYF